This T cell receptor (beta chain) was sequenced in a study of CD8 T cells in ankylosing spondylitis (dated by TCRdb to about 2017). Regarding the complete study: The study set out to find disease-linked TCR variants by profiling T cell receptor beta repertoires in ankylosing spondylitis patients and healthy donors. The whole study cohort included 85 to 120 healthy donors and under 30 ankylosing spondylitis patients. Peripheral blood was sampled, and synovial fluid was additionally collected from ankylosing spondylitis patients.

On the study overall, not on this receptor specifically: The disease-linked clones were reported as significantly enriched in matched synovial fluid samples from ankylosing spondylitis patients. Some of the motif variants had been reported before in the synovial fluid and blood of reactive arthritis patients, a finding that suggests common disease-initiation mechanisms. The disease-linked clones had a CD8+ phenotype and were found at relatively low frequencies in peripheral blood. A TCR beta motif made up of 7 to 9 highly homologous amino acid variants appeared to be characteristic of blood from ankylosing spondylitis patients.

This clonotype was seen at least ten times. This clone's antigen is unknown. Base qualities are not provided; no much larger clone lies one nucleotide away. Sequencing relied on an Illumina HiSeq 2500. TCR beta libraries were prepared by quantitative 5'-RACE with molecular barcodes. On the study's bioinformatics: A new computational method, built on a probabilistic model of VDJ rearrangement, was used to identify disease-linked TCR variants. In TCRdb, the public reads were trimmed at Q25 with fastp and aligned with MiXCR, with productive beta chains retained. Each entry merges the rows of one CDR3 protein and shows their most common DNA and genes. TCRdb's processing, not the study's, gives the V and J calls here. Across this sample there are 450,000 to 550,000 distinct CDR3 sequences, with about 5% seen only once. Of the sample, 3% to 4% falls within the top ten clones. The CDR3 measures 17 amino acids from cysteine to phenylalanine. The sequence is cut down to CDR3 DNA, 51 bases in frame from base 1. The trim is 1 base for V and 10 bases for J, with a gap of 20 bases between the germline ends.

This TCR was sampled from a male donor with ankylosing spondylitis. The chain is made from TRBV12-3 or TRBV12-4 and TRBJ1-6; possibly the D gene is TRBD1, per 6 matching bases. The sequenced sample was blood, either unsorted or a sorted T cell fraction (not recorded which). The nucleotide sequence reads as follows: TGTGCCAGCAGTTTAGGGTACCGAGGGGGGGAGCCATCACCCCTCCACTTT. It translates as CASSLGYRGGEPSPLHF.